This is a list of T cell receptor beta chains from one sample in a study of sequential checkpoint blockade in melanoma. Assay: immunoSEQ multiplex PCR; the TCRdb copy retains only in-frame clones and omits some. Here the sample spans about 13,000 clones, less than 35% being singletons. This specimen consisted of tumor tissue (inferred from file names), obtained from a patient given nivolumab and ipilimumab in sequence. Receptors originate from a human donor with melanoma. Both conserved end residues are part of each CDR3. D genes are given only for firm matches. Expanded clones get a size class; other rows say once, few or many, or leave the size out.

abundance,j_gene,d_gene,len,v_gene,CDR3nt,CDR3aa
few,TRBJ2-1,NA,12,TRBV9,TGTGCCAGCAGCCTCCGGACAAGGGAGCAGTTCTTC,CASSLRTREQFF
NA,TRBJ2-1,NA,16,TRBV5-1,TGCGCCAGCAGCTTGGATCCGGGGGAAGGCTACAATGAGCAGTTCTTC,CASSLDPGEGYNEQFF
NA,TRBJ2-7,NA,13,TRBV28,TGTGCCAGCAGTCCGCTTGATTCCTACGAGCAGTACTTC,CASSPLDSYEQYF
NA,TRBJ1-1,TRBD1,13,TRBV29-1,TGCAGCGCAGACAGGGGGATGAACACTGAAGCTTTCTTT,CSADRGMNTEAFF
NA,TRBJ2-7,TRBD1,14,TRBV28,TGTGCCAGCAGTCCCACAGGGGTTCGCGGCGAGCAGTACTTC,CASSPTGVRGEQYF
NA,TRBJ2-2,NA,16,TRBV12-5,TGTGCTAGCCGAGACAGTTTTACGCTGGGCACCGGGGAGCTGTTTTTT,CASRDSFTLGTGELFF
NA,TRBJ1-3,NA,15,TRBV19,TGTGCCAGTAGTCCTAGCGTGTTCTCTGGAAACACCATATATTTT,CASSPSVFSGNTIYF
few,TRBJ2-4,NA,16,TRBV19,TGTGCCAGTAGTAAACCCGGGACCCGCGGAGGCAGCATTCAGTACTTC,CASSKPGTRGGSIQYF
few,TRBJ1-3,NA,13,TRBV18,TGTGCCAGCTCACCACCGACTCGAAACACCATATATTTT,CASSPPTRNTIYF
NA,TRBJ2-1,TRBD2,14,TRBV25-1,TGTGCCAGCAGTGAGGGACTAGCGGGCCATGAGCAGTTCTTC,CASSEGLAGHEQFF
NA,TRBJ2-5,NA,15,TRBV6-8,TGTGCCAGCAGTTACCAGGGTCGTGGGGCTCAGACCCAGTACTTC,CASSYQGRGAQTQYF
many,TRBJ2-7,TRBD2,17,TRBV6-8,TGTGCCATCATGGGCAGGAGAGTGGCGGGAGCCCCCTACGAGCAGTACTTC,CAIMGRRVAGAPYEQYF
few,TRBJ2-5,TRBD2,15,TRBV11-3,TGTGCCAGCAGCTTCAGGACTAGCGGAGCAGAGACCCAGTACTTC,CASSFRTSGAETQYF
NA,TRBJ1-2,NA,12,TRBV18,TGTGCCAGCTCATATGGGACGGACGGCTACACCTTC,CASSYGTDGYTF
NA,TRBJ2-3,TRBD2,17,TRBV19,TGTGCCAGTAGTGTAGGGACTAGCGGGTTCCGCACAGATACGCAGTATTTT,CASSVGTSGFRTDTQYF
NA,TRBJ2-1,NA,15,TRBV19,TGTGCCAGTAGTCCAACAACGAGCTCCTACAATGAGCAGTTCTTC,CASSPTTSSYNEQFF
NA,TRBJ2-5,NA,12,TRBV6-8,TGTGCCAGCAGTCATACTACAGAGACCCAGTACTTC,CASSHTTETQYF
NA,TRBJ2-1,TRBD2,20,TRBV23-1,TGCGCCAGCAGCCAAGCCGGGACTAGCGTGCCCCTAAGCTCCTACAATGAGCAGTTCTTC,CASSQAGTSVPLSSYNEQFF
few,TRBJ2-3,TRBD1,15,TRBV23-1,TGCGCCAGCAGCCAAGCGGACAGGGGGCAAGATACGCAGTATTTT,CASSQADRGQDTQYF
NA,TRBJ2-7,NA,16,TRBV6-1,TGTGCCAGCAGTGAAGGGGGTACCTTTACCCCGGGAGAGCAGTACTTC,CASSEGGTFTPGEQYF
NA,TRBJ1-2,TRBD1,12,TRBV18,TGTGCCAGCTCAGGGACAGGAGGCGGCTACACCTTC,CASSGTGGGYTF
NA,TRBJ2-5,TRBD2,15,TRBV10-2,TGCGCCAGCAGGACTAGCGGGGGGCAGGGCGAGACCCAGTACTTC,CASRTSGGQGETQYF
few,TRBJ2-7,TRBD1,15,TRBV18,TGTGCCAGCTCGGTACTGGGACAGGTCTCCTACGAGCAGTACTTC,CASSVLGQVSYEQYF
medium-sized,TRBJ2-3,NA,16,TRBV6-8,TGTGCCAGCAGTTCCATAGACACTACCACCACAGATACGCAGTATTTT,CASSSIDTTTTDTQYF
NA,TRBJ2-7,TRBD1,15,TRBV28,TGTGCCAGCAGAATACAGGGGGCGAGCTCCTACGAGCAGTACTTC,CASRIQGASSYEQYF
few,TRBJ2-7,TRBD1,13,TRBV6-8,TGTGCCATCAGTCCCGGGACAGGGATCGAGCAGTACTTC,CAISPGTGIEQYF
few,TRBJ1-3,NA,13,TRBV7-2,TGTGCCAGCAGCTTAGTATGGAGAAACACCATATATTTT,CASSLVWRNTIYF
NA,TRBJ2-3,TRBD2,15,TRBV5-1,TGCGCCAGCAGCAAGGGACTAGCGGGCACAGATACGCAGTATTTT,CASSKGLAGTDTQYF
many,TRBJ2-7,NA,15,TRBV11-3,TGTGCCAGCAGCCCACGGGCCTCGGTGGGCTACGAGCAGTACTTC,CASSPRASVGYEQYF
NA,TRBJ1-4,TRBD1,18,TRBV19,TGTGCCAGTAGTCGCAGGGGGCTGTACGACCGACGGGGCGAAAAACTGTTTTTT,CASSRRGLYDRRGEKLFF
few,TRBJ2-1,TRBD2,16,TRBV6-8,TGTGCCAGCAGCCGGGGACTAGCGGGTGGGAGTACCGGGCAGTTCTTC,CASSRGLAGGSTGQFF
NA,TRBJ2-7,TRBD1,15,TRBV6-7,TGTGCCAGCAGTGGCCCCGGGACAGGGAGGCACGAGCAGTACTTC,CASSGPGTGRHEQYF
few,TRBJ2-6,NA,15,TRBV19,TGTGCCAGTAGTATAGGGGGCTCTGGGGCCAACGTCCTGACTTTC,CASSIGGSGANVLTF
many,TRBJ1-3,NA,15,TRBV11-3,TGTGCCAGCAGCTTAGTGTACGGCTCTGGAAACACCATATATTTT,CASSLVYGSGNTIYF
few,TRBJ2-7,NA,17,TRBV27,TGTGCCAGCAGTTTTAAGGGGCTAGCGTTGAGCTCCTACGAGCAGTACTTC,CASSFKGLALSSYEQYF
few,TRBJ2-2,TRBD2,12,TRBV6-8,TGTGCCATCCGGGAGGGGACCGGGGAGCTGTTTTTT,CAIREGTGELFF
NA,TRBJ2-7,NA,12,TRBV14,TGTGCCAGCAGCCAAGATAATTCCGTGCAGTACTTC,CASSQDNSVQYF
few,TRBJ1-5,NA,13,TRBV6-8,TGTGCCAGCAGCCGATCCCCCAATCAGCCCCAGCATTTT,CASSRSPNQPQHF
few,TRBJ2-7,TRBD1,13,TRBV6-8,TGTGCCATCAGGCCACAGGGGCGGGACGAGCAGTACTTC,CAIRPQGRDEQYF
NA,TRBJ2-7,TRBD2,17,TRBV12-5,TGTGCCAGCCTTCGCGGGGGGAGTAGCGGGAGGGACTACGAGCAGTACTTC,CASLRGGSSGRDYEQYF
NA,TRBJ2-5,NA,19,TRBV28,TGTGCCAGCAGTTCCTATTTCAGACTAGTCTGGGTCGTCCAAGAGACCCAGTACTTC,CASSSYFRLVWVVQETQYF
few,TRBJ2-5,NA,15,TRBV6-8,TGTGCCAGCAGTTACTCTGGGGGAAGCCAAGAGACCCAGTACTTC,CASSYSGGSQETQYF
few,TRBJ2-5,TRBD1,17,TRBV11-3,TGTGCCAGCAGCGCGCGCTCCGGGACAGCCTCGGGAGAGACCCAGTACTTC,CASSARSGTASGETQYF
few,TRBJ2-7,TRBD2,15,TRBV11-3,TGTGCCAGCAGCTTAGTGACTAGCGGGACCTACGAGCAGTACTTC,CASSLVTSGTYEQYF
few,TRBJ2-7,NA,15,TRBV6-8,TGTGCCAGCAGCACTTGGCCAGCTAACTCCTACGAGCAGTACTTC,CASSTWPANSYEQYF